This TCR beta chain is from a study of cytomegalovirus exposure and HLA in healthy donors. Primers: 60 Vbeta forward and 13 Jbeta reverse. The method was immunoSEQ multiplex PCR; TCRdb's version includes in-frame clones alone and lacks a portion of them. This table holds some 98,000 clones, 75% to 80% found once. This receptor was taken from a female donor in good health and CMV-seronegative. Material: PBMCs.

Here the CDR3 reads CASSLGRGAYEQYF. The DNA for the CDR3 is TGTGCCAGCAGCTTAGGGCGGGGCGCTTACGAGCAGTACTTC. The V gene is TRBV7-6, the J gene TRBJ2-7, with TRBD2 as a possible D gene (6 bases). The CDR3 contains 14 residues. V was trimmed by 1 base and J by 4 bases, leaving 11 bases between them. Looked up from germline, CDR1 is SGHVS and CDR2 is FNYEAQ.